The 15 T cell receptor beta chains listed next were all sequenced from one sample in a study of beta chain features in type 1 diabetes. Sequencing targeted expressed TCRB transcripts, as all isolated RNA had been reverse transcribed. Sequencing was performed with immunoSEQ multiplex PCR; in TCRdb, only in-frame clones are kept and a portion is missing. Among 810,000 or so clones listed, roughly 17% were seen once. Sequencing input: naive CD4+ T cells from blood. These receptor sequences come from a young woman in good health.

The sample holds a few counts of this clone. This sequence joins TRBV4-2 and TRBJ2-5; 14 bases match TRBD2. Germline CDR1 reads LGHNA; CDR2 reads YNFKEQ. The CDR3 extends over 15 amino acids. V dropped 5 bases and J dropped 3; count of bases not matched to a gene: 2. The CDR3 sequence is CASSGTSGREETQYF. The DNA of the CDR3 is TGTGCCAGCAGCGGGACTAGCGGGAGAGAAGAGACCCAGTACTTC.

V usage is TRBV7-8 and J usage is TRBJ2-7; 9 bases map to TRBD2. There are 17 residues in the CDR3. V lost 2 bases, J lost 2 bases, and 10 bases stayed unmatched. Germline values: CDR1 SGHVS, CDR2 FQNEAQ. CDR3 nucleotides: TGTGCCAGCAGCTTATTTGGTAGCGGGAGAAAAACCTACGAGCAGTACTTC. It is translated as CASSLFGSGRKTYEQYF. The whole variable domain, filled in from reference TRBV7-8 and TRBJ2-7, reads GAGVSQSPRYKVAKRGQDVALRCDPISGHVSLFWYQQALGQGPEFLTYFQNEAQLDKSGLPSDRFFAERPEGSVSTLKIQRTQQEDSAVYLCASSLFGSGRKTYEQYFGPGTRLTVT.

The J gene is TRBJ2-1, the V gene TRBV14, with 8 bases lining up with TRBD1. V shed 2 bases, J shed 8 bases, and the junction held 14 bases outside the gene matches. Germline V gene lookup returns CDR1 SGHDN and CDR2 FVKESK. This CDR3 has 17 amino acids. The CDR3 DNA follows: TGTGCCAGCAGCCAACTTGACAAGGGACAGGCCCGTGATGAGCAGTTCTTC. Translating it yields CASSQLDKGQARDEQFF.

This clone was detected only a few times. This sequence joins TRBV7-9 and TRBJ2-7; D unresolved. The V and J ends lost 8 bases and 1 base respectively, with 15 bases between them. CDR1 SEHNR and CDR2 FQNEAQ come from the germline V gene (reference sequence). CDR3 length: 14 residues. The CDR3 coding sequence is TGTGCCAGCTCCCCTCCGGTTTTATCCTACGAGCAGTACTTC. Amino acid sequence: CASSPPVLSYEQYF.

In its sample, this clone was seen a few times. V usage is TRBV14 and J usage is TRBJ2-7; D gene unclear. V was clipped by 2 bases and J by 7 bases, with 6 bases between them. Germline CDR1 is SGHDN and CDR2 is FVKESK. The CDR3 has 11 amino acids. The CDR3 region is CASSQLTEQYF. Written as DNA, the CDR3 is TGTGCCAGCAGCCAACTCACAGAGCAGTACTTC.

This chain uses TRBV5-1 with TRBJ1-2; D is ambiguous. V lost 4 bases and J lost 7, with 11 bases in between. Germline V gene data show CDR1 as SGHRS and CDR2 as YFSETQ. The CDR3 consists of 12 residues. DNA for the CDR3: TGCGCCAGCAGCCTGGTGGGTGGTGGCTACACCTTC. Protein product: CASSLVGGGYTF.

The rearrangement uses TRBV5-1 and TRBJ2-7, with no clear D. Between the trimmed V and J ends, which lost 4 bases and 0 bases, there was a span of 8 bases. Germline CDR1 is SGHRS and CDR2 is YFSETQ. The CDR3 runs 13 residues. CDR3 in amino acids: CASSPSNSYEQYF. The CDR3 bases are TGCGCCAGCAGCCCCTCTAACTCCTACGAGCAGTACTTC.

The chain combines TRBV2 with TRBJ2-5; D gene uncertain. V gave up 7 bases and J gave up 2 bases, with 14 bases separating them. Germline CDR1 SNHLY, CDR2 FYNNEI. The CDR3 is 14 amino acids. In nucleotides, the CDR3 is TGTGCCAGCAAACCCCTGTACGTACAAGAGACCCAGTACTTC. It specifies CASKPLYVQETQYF.

CDR3 nucleotides: TGTGCCAGCAGCCTCAGGGCGGATACGCAGTATTTT. Translated, it gives CASSLRADTQYF. The chain has TRBV4-2 and TRBJ2-3; D is possibly TRBD1 (5 bases). The CDR3 is made up of 12 amino acids. Germline V gene sequence: CDR1 LGHNA, CDR2 YNFKEQ. V lost 4 bases, J lost 6 bases, and 8 bases lay in between.

This chain connects TRBV5-1 to TRBJ1-5; TRBD1 is a possible D gene (6 bases). Germline assignment: CDR1 SGHRS and CDR2 YFSETQ. The CDR3 length is 15 residues. Between the trimmed V and J ends, which lost 1 base and 2 bases, there was a span of 10 bases. The CDR3 DNA follows: TGCGCCAGCAGCTTGCTAGGACAGCGCAATCAGCCCCAGCATTTT. It yields the protein CASSLLGQRNQPQHF.

This clone was seen a few times. The rearrangement joins TRBV6-1 to TRBJ1-3, with D unclear. The CDR3 runs 14 residues. V was pared by 4 bases and J by 4 bases, with 11 bases between. Germline lookup yields CDR1 MNHNS and CDR2 SASEGT. The CDR3: CASSGINGGNTIYF. For the CDR3, the DNA is TGTGCCAGCAGTGGGATAAACGGAGGAAACACCATATATTTT.

This chain links TRBV4-1 with TRBJ2-1; D is unclear. The CDR3 contains 14 residues. The germline V and J ends were trimmed by 0 bases and 4 bases, with 7 bases remaining between them. The germline V gene encodes CDR1 MGHRA and CDR2 YSYEKL. CDR3 amino acids: CASSQEPYYNEQFF. The CDR3 DNA sequence: TGCGCCAGCAGCCAAGAGCCCTATTACAATGAGCAGTTCTTC.

V and J are TRBV6-1 and TRBJ1-1; D not resolved. Germline lookup yields CDR1 MNHNS and CDR2 SASEGT. There are 12 residues in the CDR3. V was cut by 6 bases and J by 1 base, with 6 bases left in between. CDR3 sequence reads: CASSSGNTEAFF. Here the CDR3 DNA reads TGTGCCAGCAGCAGTGGGAACACTGAAGCTTTCTTT.

This clone occurred a few times. The chain links TRBV5-4 to TRBJ2-1; TRBD2 agrees at 9 bases. V dropped 4 bases and J dropped 5; count of bases not matched to a gene: 7. Germline values: CDR1 SGHNT, CDR2 YYREEE (reference sequence). This CDR3 comprises 15 residues. The CDR3 DNA reads TGTGCCAGCAGCCTTAGCGGGAGTGGAAACAATGAGCAGTTCTTC. It yields the protein CASSLSGSGNNEQFF.

This clone was found a few times. V usage is TRBV7-9 and J usage is TRBJ1-4; a weak D match, TRBD1 (6 bases). There are 14 residues in the CDR3. Trimming took off 5 bases at V and 6 bases at J, with 13 bases between the two ends. The germline V gene has CDR1 SEHNR and CDR2 FQNEAQ (reference sequence). The CDR3 region is CASSQGRGDEKLFF. Here the CDR3 DNA reads TGTGCCAGCAGCCAGGGGAGAGGGGATGAAAAACTGTTTTTT.